This entry describes one TCR beta chain. Which antigen it targets is not known. The sample holds no much larger clone one base away, and base qualities are not on file. This entry belongs to a study of blood T cell repertoires in COVID-19 (dated by TCRdb to 2019 to 2021). Notes on the research overall: Samples covering the acute and convalescent phases of COVID-19 were provided by collaborators in the United States, Italy and Spain. A freely available public database, intended as a resource for researchers studying the immune response to SARS-CoV-2, is where the repertoires were released. Deeply sampled blood TCRbeta repertoires from subjects exposed to, actively infected with, or recovered from COVID-19 were included in the dataset. Nearly every sample came with metadata listing a de-identified subject ID, COVID-19 status, age in years and sex. Where available, HLA class I and class II types were obtained from metadata supplied by the sample provider rather than from assay-based typing. Samples were obtained from the ongoing ImmuneRACE study (first 160 participants) and from approximately 1,200 subjects provided by 6 global collaborators. The prospective study material was composed of cDNA or gDNA derived from T cells, B-cell-depleted T cells, or PBMCs. The research as a whole found: The amount of clinical and demographic metadata varied by source and participant and was provided uncurated.

TCRbeta CDR3 regions were amplified from genomic DNA by means of the immunoSEQ Assay, a bias-controlled multiplex PCR. Processing in the source paper ran as follows. Within the assay, amplification of reference gene primers was used to estimate how many nucleated cells each sample contained. Sequence reads were collapsed and filtered to measure the absolute abundance of every unique TCRbeta CDR3 rearrangement. Productive Simpson clonality was computed per sample as the square root of Simpson's diversity index over productive rearrangements. TCRdb stores this immuneACCESS table with in-frame sequences only. Part of the clones is absent; in the studies checked, under half of the shortfall reflects unresolved V genes, and no reason is known for the rest. The D gene and trimming were derived from the DNA, and the V and J assignments and clone size from that table. For this sample there are 40,000 to 45,000 clones; 55% to 75% appear just once. Roughly 5.8% of the sample is held by the ten biggest clonotypes.

The germline V gene specifies MGHRA as CDR1 and YSYEKL as CDR2. There are 17 amino acids in the CDR3, from cysteine to phenylalanine inclusive. Here the CDR3 DNA is all that survives: 51 bases in frame from base 1. After removal of 0 bases from V and 7 bases from J, the junction retains 9 bases not matched to a gene. Each collaborating institution followed its own protocols to collect whole blood in K2EDTA tubes. For TCRbeta analysis, collaborators shipped samples as frozen whole blood, isolated PBMCs, or DNA extracted from either of those sample types. The chain uses TRBV4-1 and TRBJ2-2; 9 bases in the junction line up with TRBD2. Sequenced sample: peripheral blood. This TCR was sampled from an elderly man with acute or convalescent COVID-19. The CDR3 here reads CASSQDPLSGRIGELFF. The bases are TGCGCCAGCAGCCAAGATCCGCTTAGCGGGAGAATCGGGGAGCTGTTTTTT.